This T cell receptor beta chain came from a study of post-analysis software for immune sequencing data. Prepared libraries of TCR beta cDNA carried unique molecular identifiers. One entry per CDR3 protein, called by TCRdb with MiXCR from the PCR reads. Here the sample spans over 300,000 distinct CDR3 sequences, 30% to 45% being singletons. Details on this clonotype: What it recognizes is unknown. A junction boundary mismatches the germline segment, possibly from a read error.

Findings of the study overall: Controls had significantly higher normalized Chao1 diversity than multiple sclerosis patients.

This clonotype was obtained from a girl under 18 with multiple sclerosis. Sequencing was done on a sample of blood.

The CDR3 protein is CASSGTGAVDAQYF. CDR3 DNA sequence: TGTGCCAGCAGTGGGACAGGGGCTGTAGATGCGCAGTATTTT. The chain has TRBV6-6 and TRBJ2-3; 10 bases fit TRBD1. Germline values: CDR1 MNHNY, CDR2 SVGAGI (reference sequence). The CDR3 is 14 residues long.